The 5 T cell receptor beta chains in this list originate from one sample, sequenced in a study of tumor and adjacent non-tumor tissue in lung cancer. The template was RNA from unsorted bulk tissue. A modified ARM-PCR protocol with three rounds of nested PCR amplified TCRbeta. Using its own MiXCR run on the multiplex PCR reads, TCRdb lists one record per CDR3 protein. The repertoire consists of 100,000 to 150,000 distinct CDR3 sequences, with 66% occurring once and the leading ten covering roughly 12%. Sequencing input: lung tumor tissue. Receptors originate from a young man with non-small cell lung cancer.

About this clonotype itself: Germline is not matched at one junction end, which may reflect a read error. The CDR3 region is CTSSTGQGVYNEQFF. The CDR3 DNA reads as TGTACCAGCAGTACGGGACAGGGGGTCTACAATGAGCAGTTCTTC. The chain employs TRBV12-3 or TRBV12-4 and TRBJ2-1, with 11 nucleotides matching TRBD1. The CDR3 has 15 amino acids.

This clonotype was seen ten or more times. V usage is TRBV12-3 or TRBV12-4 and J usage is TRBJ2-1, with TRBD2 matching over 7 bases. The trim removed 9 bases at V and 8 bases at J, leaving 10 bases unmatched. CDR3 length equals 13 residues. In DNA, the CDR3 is TGTGCCAGTCAGCGGGGCGCTAGGGATGAGCAGTTCTTC. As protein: CASQRGARDEQFF.

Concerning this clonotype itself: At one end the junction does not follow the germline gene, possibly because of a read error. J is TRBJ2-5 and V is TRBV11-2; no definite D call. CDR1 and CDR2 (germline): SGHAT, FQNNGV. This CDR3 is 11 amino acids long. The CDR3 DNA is TGTACCTGCAGTACCATGGAGACCCAATACTTC. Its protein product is CTCSTMETQYF.

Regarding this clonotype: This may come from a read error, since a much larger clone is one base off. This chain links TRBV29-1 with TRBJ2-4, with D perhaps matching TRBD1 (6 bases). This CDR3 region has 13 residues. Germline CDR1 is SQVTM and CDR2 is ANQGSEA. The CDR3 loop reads CSAEAGAKNTQYF. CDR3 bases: TGCAGCGCCGAGGCAGGGGCCAAAAACACTCAGTACTTC.

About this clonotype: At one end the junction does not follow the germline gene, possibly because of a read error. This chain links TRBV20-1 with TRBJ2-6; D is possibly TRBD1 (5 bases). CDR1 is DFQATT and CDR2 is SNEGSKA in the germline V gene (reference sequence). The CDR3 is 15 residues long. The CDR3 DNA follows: TGCAATGCTAAGCCTACAGGACCCGGGGCCAACGTCCTGACTTTC. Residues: CNAKPTGPGANVLTF.